This T cell receptor (beta chain) was retrieved from a study of Ad26.COV2.S vaccination and SARS-CoV-2 variants. Overall study context: Intramuscular Ad26.COV2.S doses were given once or twice, 56 days apart. Study-level findings and limits: With respect to non-spike TCR breadth, vaccine and placebo recipients were similar. Following vaccination, spike-specific CD8+ and CD4+ T cell responses reportedly exhibited substantial breadth.

Germline V gives CDR1 LNHNV, CDR2 YYDKDF (reference sequence). CDR3 size: 13 residues. The V and J ends lost 1 base and 5 bases respectively, with 8 bases between them. A word on this clone: Antigen: not known.

Described treatment: around 19 received Ad26.COV2.S at low or high dose, single or two shots; 5 received placebo; per-sample allocation not given. The samples were gathered on day 63 after the first injection of vaccine or placebo. TCRdb keeps only in-frame clones here, not all; method: immunoSEQ multiplex PCR. In the table there are approximately 410,000 clones, 88% of which are singletons. The specimen was peripheral blood, collected in a trial of Ad26.COV2.S vaccine versus placebo. The chain employs TRBV15 and TRBJ2-5, with a weak D call TRBD2 (5 bases). The receptor comes from a person aged 18 to 65 who received the Ad26.COV2.S COVID-19 vaccine or a placebo. CDR3: CATSRASYETQYF. The CDR3, as DNA: TGTGCCACCAGCAGAGCTAGCTATGAGACCCAGTACTTC.